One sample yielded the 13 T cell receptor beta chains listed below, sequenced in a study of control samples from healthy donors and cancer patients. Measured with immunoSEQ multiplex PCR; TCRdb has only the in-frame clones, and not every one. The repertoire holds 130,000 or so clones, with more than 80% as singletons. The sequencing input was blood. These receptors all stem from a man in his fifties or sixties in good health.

The CDR3 loop reads CASSFYGQGREAFF. The DNA for the CDR3 is TGTGCCAGCAGTTTCTACGGACAGGGGCGTGAAGCTTTCTTT. The chain is built from TRBV27 and TRBJ1-1; 9 bases align to TRBD1. There are 14 residues in the CDR3. Per the germline V gene, CDR1 is MNHEY and CDR2 is SMNVEV (reference sequence). V shed 3 bases and J 7 bases; nucleotides not matched to a gene: 6.

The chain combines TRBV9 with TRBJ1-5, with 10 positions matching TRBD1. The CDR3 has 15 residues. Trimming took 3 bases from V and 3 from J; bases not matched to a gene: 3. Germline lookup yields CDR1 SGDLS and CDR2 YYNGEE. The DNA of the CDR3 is TGTGCCAGCAGCGGACAGGGGGCGGACAATCAGCCCCAGCATTTT. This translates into CASSGQGADNQPQHF.

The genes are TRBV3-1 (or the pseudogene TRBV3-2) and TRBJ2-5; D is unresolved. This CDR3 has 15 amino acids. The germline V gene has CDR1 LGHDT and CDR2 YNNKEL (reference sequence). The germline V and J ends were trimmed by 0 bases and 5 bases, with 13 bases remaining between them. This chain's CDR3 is CASSQEIGTWETQYF. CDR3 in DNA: TGTGCCAGCAGCCAAGAGATAGGTACTTGGGAGACCCAGTACTTC.

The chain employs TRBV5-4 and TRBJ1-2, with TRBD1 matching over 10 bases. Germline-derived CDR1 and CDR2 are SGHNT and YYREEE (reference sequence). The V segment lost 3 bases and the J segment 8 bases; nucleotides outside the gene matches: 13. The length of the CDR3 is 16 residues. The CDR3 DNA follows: TGTGCCAGCAGCTCAGATACTCGGGACAGGGGACTGGGCTACACCTTC. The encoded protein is CASSSDTRDRGLGYTF.

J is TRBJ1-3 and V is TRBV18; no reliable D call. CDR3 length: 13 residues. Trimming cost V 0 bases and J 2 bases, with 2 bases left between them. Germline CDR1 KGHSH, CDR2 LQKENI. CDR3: CASSPPPGNTIYF. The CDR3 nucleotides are TGTGCCAGCTCACCACCGCCTGGAAACACCATATATTTT.

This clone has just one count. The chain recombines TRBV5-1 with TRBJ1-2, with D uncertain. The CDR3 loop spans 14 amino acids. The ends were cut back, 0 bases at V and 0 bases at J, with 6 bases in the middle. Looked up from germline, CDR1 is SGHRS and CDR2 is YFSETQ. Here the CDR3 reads CASSLEGANYGYTF. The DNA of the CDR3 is TGCGCCAGCAGCTTGGAAGGAGCTAACTATGGCTACACCTTC.

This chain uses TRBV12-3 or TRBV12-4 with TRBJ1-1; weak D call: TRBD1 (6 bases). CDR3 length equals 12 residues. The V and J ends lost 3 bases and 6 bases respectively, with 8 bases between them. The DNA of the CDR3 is TGTGCCAGCAGTTTTCGGACAGCTGAAGCTTTCTTT. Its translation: CASSFRTAEAFF.

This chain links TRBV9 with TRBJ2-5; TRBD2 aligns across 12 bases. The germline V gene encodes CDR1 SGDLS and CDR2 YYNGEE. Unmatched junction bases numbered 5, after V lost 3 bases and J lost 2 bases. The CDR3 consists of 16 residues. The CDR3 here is CASSAGTSGLQETQYF. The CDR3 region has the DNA TGTGCCAGCAGCGCTGGGACTAGCGGGTTACAAGAGACCCAGTACTTC.

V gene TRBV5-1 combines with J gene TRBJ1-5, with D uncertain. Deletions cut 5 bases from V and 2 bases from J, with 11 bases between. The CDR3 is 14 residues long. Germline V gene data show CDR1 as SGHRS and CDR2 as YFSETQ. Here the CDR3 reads CASSPMGGNQPQHF. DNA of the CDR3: TGCGCCAGCAGTCCAATGGGTGGCAATCAGCCCCAGCATTTT.

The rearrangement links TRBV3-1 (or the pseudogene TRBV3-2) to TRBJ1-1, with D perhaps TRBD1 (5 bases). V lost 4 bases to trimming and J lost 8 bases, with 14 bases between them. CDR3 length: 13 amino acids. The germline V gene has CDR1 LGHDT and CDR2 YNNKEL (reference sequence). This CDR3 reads CASSPGWGAEAFF. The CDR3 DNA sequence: TGTGCCAGCAGCCCTGGTTGGGGCGCGGAAGCTTTCTTT.

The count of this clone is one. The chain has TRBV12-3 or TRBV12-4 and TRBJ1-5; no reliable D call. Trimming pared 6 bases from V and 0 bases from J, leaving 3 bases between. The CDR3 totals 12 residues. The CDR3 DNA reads TGTGCCAGCAGGGATAGCAATCAGCCCCAGCATTTT. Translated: CASRDSNQPQHF.

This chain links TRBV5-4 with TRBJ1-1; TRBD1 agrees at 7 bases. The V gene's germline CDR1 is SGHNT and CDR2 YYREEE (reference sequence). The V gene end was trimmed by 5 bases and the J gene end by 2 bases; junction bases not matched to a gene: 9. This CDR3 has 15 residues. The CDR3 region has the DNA TGTGCCAGCAGAACTTCAGGGGGGGCCAACACTGAAGCTTTCTTT. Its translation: CASRTSGGANTEAFF.

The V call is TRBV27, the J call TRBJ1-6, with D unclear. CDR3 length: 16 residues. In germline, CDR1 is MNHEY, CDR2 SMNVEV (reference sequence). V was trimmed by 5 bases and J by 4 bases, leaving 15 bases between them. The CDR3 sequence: CASSTSGGRYNSPLHF. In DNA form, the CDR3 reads TGTGCCAGCAGTACCTCCGGAGGGAGATATAATTCACCCCTCCACTTT.